This entry lists 15 T cell receptor beta chains sequenced from one sample in a study of shared clonotypes between healthy human individuals. This table comes from immunoSEQ multiplex PCR, and its TCRdb copy is limited to in-frame clones, with some not included. The repertoire holds about 680,000 clones, 92% seen once, with 24% in the top ten. The naive CD8 population came from CD45RO-negative cells selected for CCR7, without terminally differentiated effector memory CD45RA+ cells. Source material: naive CD8+ T cells sorted from blood. The receptors derive from a man aged 25 to 40 in good health.

The V call is TRBV7-9, the J call TRBJ2-7, with 13 positions matching TRBD2. The CDR3 spans 17 residues. Losses at the gene ends were 5 bases for V and 5 bases for J; bases not matched to a gene: 12. CDR1 is SEHNR and CDR2 is FQNEAQ in the germline V gene (reference sequence). This CDR3 reads CASSQLAGGPKSNEQYF. CDR3 in DNA: TGTGCCAGCAGCCAACTAGCGGGAGGGCCGAAATCCAACGAGCAGTACTTC. The full variable domain, its missing parts supplied by reference TRBV7-9 and TRBJ2-7, is DTGVSQNPRHKITKRGQNVTFRCDPISEHNRLYWYRQTLGQGPEFLTYFQNEAQLEKSRLLSDRFSAERPKGSFSTLEIQRTEQGDSAMYLCASSQLAGGPKSNEQYFGPGTRLTVT.

The chain employs TRBV7-8 and TRBJ2-7; the D call may be TRBD1 or TRBD2 (6 bases each). Between the trimmed V and J ends, which lost 5 bases and 2 bases, there was a span of 19 bases. CDR3 length: 16 amino acids. The germline V gene has CDR1 SGHVS and CDR2 FQNEAQ. CDR3 bases: TGTGCCAGCAGCCCGAAGGGGGGAGACCCAACCTACGAGCAGTACTTC. Its protein product is CASSPKGGDPTYEQYF.

The J gene is TRBJ2-1, the V gene TRBV5-1; D might be TRBD1 (6 bases). The length of the CDR3 is 14 residues. Per germline, CDR1 SGHRS and CDR2 YFSETQ. V was pared by 4 bases and J by 5 bases, with 13 bases between. CDR3 nucleotide sequence: TGCGCCAGCAGCATCGCCGGGACAAACAATGAGCAGTTCTTC. The encoded protein is CASSIAGTNNEQFF.

This clone was observed once. The chain is built from TRBV9 and TRBJ2-1; 10 bases line up with TRBD2. The CDR3 totals 13 residues. The germline V gene has CDR1 SGDLS and CDR2 YYNGEE. Unmatched junction bases numbered 3, after V lost 8 bases and J lost 4 bases. The CDR3 region is CASGLAEYNEQFF. CDR3 nucleotides: TGTGCCAGTGGACTAGCGGAGTACAATGAGCAGTTCTTC. The whole variable domain, filled in from reference TRBV9 and TRBJ2-1, reads DSGVTQTPKHLITATGQRVTLRCSPRSGDLSVYWYQQSLDQGLQFLIQYYNGEERAKGNILERFSAQQFPDLHSELNLSSLELGDSALYFCASGLAEYNEQFFGPGTRLTVL.

Of note for this clone: Other DNA sequences of this sample code for an identical CDR3. CDR3 in amino acids: CASSLTGGSYNEQFF. Written as DNA, the CDR3 is TGTGCCAGCAGCTTAACCGGGGGCTCTTACAATGAGCAGTTCTTC. The chain is built from TRBV7-3 and TRBJ2-1, with D perhaps given as TRBD1 or TRBD2 (6 bases each). Deletions cut 0 bases from V and 4 bases from J, with 10 bases between. Germline lookup yields CDR1 SGHTA and CDR2 FQGTGA. The CDR3 extends over 15 amino acids.

The J gene is TRBJ2-3, the V gene TRBV28, with TRBD2 matching over 7 bases. Trimming at V came to 5 bases and at J to 0 bases, leaving 5 bases not matched to a gene. CDR1 and CDR2 (germline): MDHEN, SYDVKM. The CDR3 sequence is 15 residues long. The CDR3 sequence: CASSPREASTDTQYF. The CDR3 DNA sequence: TGTGCCAGCAGTCCCCGGGAGGCGAGCACAGATACGCAGTATTTT.

The chain is built from TRBV29-1 and TRBJ2-7; 9 bases are a match to TRBD1. J lost 0 bases, V lost 0 bases, and 3 bases had no gene match. This CDR3 is 15 amino acids long. Germline lookup yields CDR1 SQVTM and CDR2 ANQGSEA. The chain's CDR3 is CSVEEPGQGSYEQYF. The CDR3 DNA reads as TGCAGCGTTGAAGAGCCGGGACAGGGCTCCTACGAGCAGTACTTC.

The J gene is TRBJ2-7, the V gene TRBV6-5; 10 nucleotides align to TRBD2. This CDR3 has 15 residues. In germline, CDR1 is MNHEY, CDR2 SVGAGI. After removal of 5 bases from V and 3 bases from J, the junction contained 7 bases not matched to a gene. The CDR3 DNA follows: TGTGCCAGCAGTCAAACTAGCGGGACCCTCTACGAGCAGTACTTC. Its translation is CASSQTSGTLYEQYF.

The chain joins TRBV4-2 to TRBJ2-1; a weak D match, TRBD2 (5 bases). Germline assignment: CDR1 LGHNA and CDR2 YNFKEQ. Trimming removed 0 bases at V and 0 bases at J, with 15 bases between. The CDR3 contains 18 residues. DNA of the CDR3: TGTGCCAGCAGCCAAGATCTTTTAACGGGGTCCTCCTACAATGAGCAGTTCTTC. Translated, it gives CASSQDLLTGSSYNEQFF.

The chain couples TRBV11-2 to TRBJ1-1, with 9 bases matching TRBD1. The germline gives CDR1 SGHAT, CDR2 FQNNGV. Losses at the gene ends were 1 base for V and 1 base for J; bases not matched to a gene: 4. The CDR3 has 16 amino acids. As DNA, the CDR3 is TGTGCCAGCAGCTTAGCCCGGACAGGGGCGAACACTGAAGCTTTCTTT. It yields the protein CASSLARTGANTEAFF.

This chain connects TRBV27 to TRBJ1-5, with a weak D call TRBD1 (6 bases). Trimming left V 3 bases short and J 0 bases short, with 15 bases between. The length of the CDR3 is 17 residues. Germline CDR1 is MNHEY and CDR2 is SMNVEV (reference sequence). CDR3 residues: CASSFGTIRVSNQPQHF. CDR3 bases: TGTGCCAGCAGTTTCGGGACAATACGAGTTAGCAATCAGCCCCAGCATTTT.

The chain employs TRBV10-2 and TRBJ2-7; D could derive from TRBD1 or TRBD2 (5 bases each). This CDR3 is built from 13 residues. Trimming removed 8 bases at V and 0 bases at J, with 11 bases between. From germline, CDR1 is WSHSY and CDR2 SAAADI. The CDR3, as DNA: TGCGCCAGCCGGGACGGCAGCTCCTACGAGCAGTACTTC. Amino acids: CASRDGSSYEQYF.

The chain recombines TRBV7-9 with TRBJ2-3, with D tentatively TRBD1 (6 bases). The CDR3 runs 14 residues. Germline CDR1 reads SEHNR; CDR2 reads FQNEAQ (reference sequence). V was clipped by 5 bases and J by 3 bases, with 12 bases between them. The CDR3 here is CASSLGQRTDTQYF. CDR3 nucleotide sequence: TGTGCCAGCAGCCTTGGACAGAGGACAGATACGCAGTATTTT.

The chain has TRBV5-1 and TRBJ2-5; D uncertain. Trimming cost V 4 bases and J 1 base, with 11 bases left between them. The length of the CDR3 is 14 residues. The germline CDR1 and CDR2 sequences are SGHRS and YFSETQ. The chain's CDR3 is CASSLVLAQETQYF. In DNA form, the CDR3 reads TGCGCCAGCAGCCTAGTGTTGGCCCAAGAGACCCAGTACTTC.

V gene TRBV28 combines with J gene TRBJ2-4; the match to TRBD2 covers 8 bases. CDR1 and CDR2 (germline): MDHEN, SYDVKM. Trimming cost V 3 bases and J 8 bases; bases outside gene matches: 6. This CDR3 has 14 amino acids. CDR3 DNA: TGTGCCAGCAGTTTTACGGGAGGGCCATACATTCAGTACTTC. This translates into CASSFTGGPYIQYF. Full variable domain (remainder filled in from reference TRBV28 and TRBJ2-4): DVKVTQSSRYLVKRTGEKVFLECVQDMDHENMFWYRQDPGLGLRLIYFSYDVKMKEKGDIPEGYSVSREKKERFSLILESASTNQTSMYLCASSFTGGPYIQYFGAGTRLSVL.